The source of this T cell receptor (beta chain) is a study of circulating tumor DNA in untreated peripheral T-cell lymphoma. Findings of the study overall: Tumor-specific clonotypes were found in roughly 79% of patients.

Tumor tissue was collected at baseline, before treatment began. CDR1 is SQVTM, CDR2 ANQGSEA, per germline. V was trimmed by 6 bases and J by 0 bases, leaving 11 bases between them. This CDR3 contains 13 residues. As to this clone: Its antigen is unknown.

The table came from immunoSEQ multiplex PCR; TCRdb's copy has only in-frame clones and leaves some out. The sample consists of about 2,200 clones, over 55% of them appearing once. The rearrangement joins TRBV29-1 to TRBJ1-2, with D maybe TRBD1 (5 bases). Sequences were obtained from tumor tissue. The TCR was taken from a human donor with peripheral T-cell lymphoma. CDR3 region: CSVGDGTNYGYTF. The CDR3 DNA sequence: TGCAGCGTCGGGGACGGAACTAACTATGGCTACACCTTC.